Below, 9 T cell receptor beta chains from the same sample are listed, as sequenced in a study of STAT5B mutations in CD4+ large granular lymphocyte leukemia. TCRdb's table, derived via immunoSEQ multiplex PCR, lists solely in-frame clones and lacks some. The table shows 30,000 or so clones, with approximately 88% occurring only once. Sequenced material: CD4+ T cells from blood buffy coats. Receptors were obtained from a human donor in good health.

The J gene is TRBJ2-7, the V gene TRBV5-6; D possibly corresponds to TRBD1 (6 bases). The length of the CDR3 is 16 residues. CDR1 SGHDT and CDR2 YYEEEE come from the germline V gene. Trimming shortened V by 4 bases and J by 3 bases, and 20 bases separated the two germline ends. DNA for the CDR3: TGTGCCAGCAGCCCCTACTTCGCCACAGGGAACTACGAGCAGTACTTC. Its protein is CASSPYFATGNYEQYF.

The chain carries TRBV11-3 and TRBJ2-1, with D perhaps matching TRBD2 (7 bases). V lost 2 bases and J 0 bases, leaving 14 bases between the germline ends. Germline CDR1 is SGHNT and CDR2 is YENEEA. CDR3 size: 17 residues. The CDR3 DNA sequence: TGTGCCAGCAGCTTAACTGGGGGCGGGAGCTCCTACAATGAGCAGTTCTTC. Protein sequence: CASSLTGGGSSYNEQFF.

This clone was recorded once. V usage is TRBV18 and J usage is TRBJ2-3; D ambiguous. The CDR3 has 13 amino acids. Germline assignment: CDR1 KGHSH and CDR2 LQKENI. With 2 bases removed from V and 3 bases from J, the gap between germline ends came to 6 bases. The CDR3 region has the DNA TGTGCCAGCTCACCAATAGTTACAGATACGCAGTATTTT. It encodes CASSPIVTDTQYF.

The rearrangement links TRBV6-1 to TRBJ1-2; 7 nucleotides line up with TRBD1. J was trimmed by 7 bases and V by 6 bases; bases with no gene match: 2. The CDR3 is 11 amino acids. Looked up from germline, CDR1 is MNHNS and CDR2 is SASEGT. The CDR3 protein is CASRGTVGYTF. The CDR3 coding sequence is TGTGCCAGCAGAGGGACAGTTGGCTACACCTTC.

The rearrangement joins TRBV29-1 to TRBJ2-1; D is perhaps TRBD1 (6 bases). The CDR3 sequence is 15 residues long. CDR1 SQVTM and CDR2 ANQGSEA come from the germline V gene. The germline V and J ends were trimmed by 5 bases and 4 bases, with 18 bases remaining between them. As DNA, the CDR3 is TGCAGCGTTCAGGGGAAGGGGAGTTTGTACAATGAGCAGTTCTTC. Protein: CSVQGKGSLYNEQFF.

This chain uses TRBV5-1 with TRBJ2-7, with 12 bases identical to TRBD2. Germline V gene lookup returns CDR1 SGHRS and CDR2 YFSETQ. The CDR3 covers 17 residues. The V segment lost 4 bases and the J segment 0 bases; nucleotides outside the gene matches: 8. CDR3 nucleotides: TGCGCCAGCAGCCCCAGAGGACTAGCGGGACCCTCCTACGAGCAGTACTTC. This translates into CASSPRGLAGPSYEQYF.

The rearrangement joins TRBV6-5 to TRBJ2-3; either TRBD1 or TRBD2 may fit D (6 bases each). Trimming stripped 5 bases from V and 10 bases from J, with 10 bases between. Germline assignment: CDR1 MNHEY and CDR2 SVGAGI. CDR3 length: 11 amino acids. CDR3 DNA: TGTGCCAGCAGTACGAGGGGGGCGCAGTATTTT. This codes for CASSTRGAQYF.

V usage is TRBV4-1 and J usage is TRBJ1-4; no clear D gene. Germline CDR1 MGHRA, CDR2 YSYEKL. This CDR3 is built from 15 residues. The V end was cut by 0 bases, the J end by 8 bases, with 13 bases between. The CDR3 DNA reads TGCGCCAGCAGCCAAGATGGTAGGGCAGAAGAAAAACTGTTTTTT. Residues: CASSQDGRAEEKLFF.

This chain connects TRBV5-1 to TRBJ2-3; 8 bases are a match to TRBD1. There are 15 residues in the CDR3. Germline V lookup: CDR1 SGHRS, CDR2 YFSETQ. J lost 3 bases, V lost 5 bases, and 8 bases had no gene match. Written as DNA, the CDR3 is TGCGCCAGCAGACAATCAGGGGGCGCGACAGATACGCAGTATTTT. Residues: CASRQSGGATDTQYF.